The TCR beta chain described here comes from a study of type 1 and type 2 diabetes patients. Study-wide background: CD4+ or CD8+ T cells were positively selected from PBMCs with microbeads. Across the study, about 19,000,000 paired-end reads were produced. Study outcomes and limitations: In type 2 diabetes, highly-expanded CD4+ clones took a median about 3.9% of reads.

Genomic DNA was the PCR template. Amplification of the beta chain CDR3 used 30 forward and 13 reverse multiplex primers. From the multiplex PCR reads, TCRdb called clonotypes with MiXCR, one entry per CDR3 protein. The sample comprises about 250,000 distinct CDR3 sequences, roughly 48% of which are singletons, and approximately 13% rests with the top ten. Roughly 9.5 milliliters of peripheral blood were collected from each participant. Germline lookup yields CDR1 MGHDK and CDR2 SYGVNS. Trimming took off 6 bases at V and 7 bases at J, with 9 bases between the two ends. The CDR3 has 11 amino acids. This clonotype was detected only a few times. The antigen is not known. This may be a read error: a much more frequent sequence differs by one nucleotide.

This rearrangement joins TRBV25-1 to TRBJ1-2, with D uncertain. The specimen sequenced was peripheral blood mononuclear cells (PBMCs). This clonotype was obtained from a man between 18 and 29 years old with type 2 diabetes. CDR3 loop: CASRTRCGYTF. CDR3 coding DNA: TGTGCCAGCAGGACACGTTGTGGCTACACCTTC.